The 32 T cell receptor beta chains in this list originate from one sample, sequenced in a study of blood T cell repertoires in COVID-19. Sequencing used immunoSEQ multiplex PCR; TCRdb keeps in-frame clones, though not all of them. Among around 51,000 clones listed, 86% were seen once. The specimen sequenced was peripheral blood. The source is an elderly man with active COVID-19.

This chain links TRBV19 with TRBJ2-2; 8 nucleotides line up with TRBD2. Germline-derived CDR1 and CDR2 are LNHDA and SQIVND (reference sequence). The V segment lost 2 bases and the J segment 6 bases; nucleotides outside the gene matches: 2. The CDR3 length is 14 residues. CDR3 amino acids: CASSIMRGAGELFF. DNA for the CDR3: TGTGCCAGTAGTATAATGCGGGGGGCCGGGGAGCTGTTTTTT.

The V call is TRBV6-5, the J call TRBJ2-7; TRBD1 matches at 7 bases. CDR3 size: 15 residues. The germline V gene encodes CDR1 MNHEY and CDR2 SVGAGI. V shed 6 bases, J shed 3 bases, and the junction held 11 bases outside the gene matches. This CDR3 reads CASSLSGQRNYEQYF. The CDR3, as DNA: TGTGCCAGCAGCCTATCGGGACAGCGGAACTACGAGCAGTACTTC.

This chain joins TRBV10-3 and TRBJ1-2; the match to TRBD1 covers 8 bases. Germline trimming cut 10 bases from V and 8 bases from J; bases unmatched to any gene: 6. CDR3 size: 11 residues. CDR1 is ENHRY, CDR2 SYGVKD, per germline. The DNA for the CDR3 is TGTGCCACTGGACAGGGAAAAGGCTACACCTTC. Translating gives CATGQGKGYTF.

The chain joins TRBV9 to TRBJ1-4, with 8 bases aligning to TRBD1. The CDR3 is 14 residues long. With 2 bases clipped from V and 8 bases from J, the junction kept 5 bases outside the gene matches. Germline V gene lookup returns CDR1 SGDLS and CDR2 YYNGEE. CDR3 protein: CASSVRTGTEKLFF. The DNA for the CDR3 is TGTGCCAGCAGCGTTAGGACAGGGACGGAAAAACTGTTTTTT.

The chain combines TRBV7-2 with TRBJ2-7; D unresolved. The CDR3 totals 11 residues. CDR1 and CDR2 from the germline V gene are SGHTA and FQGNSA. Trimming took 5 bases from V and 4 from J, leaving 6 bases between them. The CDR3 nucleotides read TGTGCCAGCAGCCGTTTTTACGAGCAGTACTTC. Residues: CASSRFYEQYF.

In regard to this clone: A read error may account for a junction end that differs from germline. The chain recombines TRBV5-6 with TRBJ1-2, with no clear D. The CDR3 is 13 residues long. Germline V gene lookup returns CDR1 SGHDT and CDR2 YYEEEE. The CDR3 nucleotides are TGTGCCAGCAGCTTGGCTGCTAACCATGGCTACACCTTC. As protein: CASSLAANHGYTF.

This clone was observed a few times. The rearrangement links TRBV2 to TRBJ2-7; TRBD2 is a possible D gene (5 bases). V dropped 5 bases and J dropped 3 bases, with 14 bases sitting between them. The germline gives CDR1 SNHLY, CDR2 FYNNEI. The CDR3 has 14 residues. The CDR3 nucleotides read TGTGCCAGCAGTCAGGAGGCTAGTATCTACGAGCAGTACTTC. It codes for CASSQEASIYEQYF.

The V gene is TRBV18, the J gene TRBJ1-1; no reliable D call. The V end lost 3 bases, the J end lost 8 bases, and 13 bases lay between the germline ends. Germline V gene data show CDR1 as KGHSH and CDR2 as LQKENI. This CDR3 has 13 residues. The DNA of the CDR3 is TGTGCCAGCTCACCTGACCGGCAGGCCGAAGCTTTCTTT. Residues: CASSPDRQAEAFF.

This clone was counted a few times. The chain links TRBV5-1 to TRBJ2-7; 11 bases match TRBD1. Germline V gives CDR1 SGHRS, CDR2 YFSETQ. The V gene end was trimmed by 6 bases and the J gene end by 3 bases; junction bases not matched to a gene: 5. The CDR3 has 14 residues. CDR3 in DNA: TGCGCCAGCAACTCCGGGACAGGGGGCTACGAGCAGTACTTC. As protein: CASNSGTGGYEQYF.

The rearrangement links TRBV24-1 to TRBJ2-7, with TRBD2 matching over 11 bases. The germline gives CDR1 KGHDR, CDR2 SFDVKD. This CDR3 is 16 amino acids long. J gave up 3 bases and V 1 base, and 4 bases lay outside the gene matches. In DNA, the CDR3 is TGTGCCACCAGTGATTTAACTAGCGGGGGCCTCTACGAGCAGTACTTC. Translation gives CATSDLTSGGLYEQYF.

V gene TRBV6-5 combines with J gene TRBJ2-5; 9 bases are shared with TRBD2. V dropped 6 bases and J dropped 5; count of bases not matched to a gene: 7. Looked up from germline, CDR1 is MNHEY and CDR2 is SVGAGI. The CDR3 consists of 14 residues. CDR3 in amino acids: CASSRAGGGETQYF. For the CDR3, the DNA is TGTGCCAGCAGCAGAGCGGGAGGTGGGGAGACCCAGTACTTC.

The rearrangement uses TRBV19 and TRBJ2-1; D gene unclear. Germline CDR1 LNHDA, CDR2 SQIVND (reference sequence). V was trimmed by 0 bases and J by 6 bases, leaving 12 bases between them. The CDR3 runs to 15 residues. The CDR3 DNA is TGTGCCAGTAGTATAGATTTTACACAACCCAATGAGCAGTTCTTC. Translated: CASSIDFTQPNEQFF.

CDR3 sequence reads: CAISESRDTNEAFF. CDR3 bases: TGTGCCATCAGTGAATCCCGGGACACTAATGAAGCTTTCTTT. The rearrangement joins TRBV10-3 to TRBJ1-1; weak D call: TRBD1 (6 bases). V gave up 3 bases and J gave up 7 bases, with 15 bases separating them. CDR1 is ENHRY, CDR2 SYGVKD, per germline. The CDR3 contains 14 residues.

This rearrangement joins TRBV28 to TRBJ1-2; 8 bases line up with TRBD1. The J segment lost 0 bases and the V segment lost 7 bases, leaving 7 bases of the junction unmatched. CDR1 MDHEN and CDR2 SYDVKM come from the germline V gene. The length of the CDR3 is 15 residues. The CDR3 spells CASKDGQGANYGYTF. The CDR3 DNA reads TGTGCCAGCAAGGACGGACAGGGAGCTAACTATGGCTACACCTTC.

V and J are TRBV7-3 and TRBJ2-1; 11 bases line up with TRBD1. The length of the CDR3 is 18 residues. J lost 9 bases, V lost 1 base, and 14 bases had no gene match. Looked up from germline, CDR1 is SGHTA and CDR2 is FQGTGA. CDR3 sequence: CASSLIPAPGQGVGEQFF. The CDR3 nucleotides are TGTGCCAGCAGCTTAATCCCGGCACCGGGACAGGGGGTCGGTGAGCAGTTCTTC.

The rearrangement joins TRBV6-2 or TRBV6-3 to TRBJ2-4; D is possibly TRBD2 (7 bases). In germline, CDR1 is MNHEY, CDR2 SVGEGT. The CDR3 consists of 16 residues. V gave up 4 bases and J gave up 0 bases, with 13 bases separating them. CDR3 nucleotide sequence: TGTGCCAGCAGTTGGGGGGGGACAATAGCCAAAAACATTCAGTACTTC. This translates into CASSWGGTIAKNIQYF.

The CDR3 loop is CASSVGGMNTEAFF. In nucleotides, the CDR3 is TGTGCCAGCAGCGTAGGAGGTATGAACACTGAAGCTTTCTTT. The chain joins TRBV9 to TRBJ1-1; unclear D gene. The V and J ends lost 0 bases and 0 bases respectively, with 6 bases between them. The CDR3 extends over 14 amino acids. Looked up from germline, CDR1 is SGDLS and CDR2 is YYNGEE.

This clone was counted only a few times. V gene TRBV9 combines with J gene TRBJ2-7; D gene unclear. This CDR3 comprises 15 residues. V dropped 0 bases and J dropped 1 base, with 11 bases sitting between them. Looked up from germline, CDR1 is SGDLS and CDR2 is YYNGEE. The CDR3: CASSVALDSSYEQYF. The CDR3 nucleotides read TGTGCCAGCAGCGTAGCTCTAGACTCATCCTACGAGCAGTACTTC. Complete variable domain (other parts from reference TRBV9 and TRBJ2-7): DSGVTQTPKHLITATGQRVTLRCSPRSGDLSVYWYQQSLDQGLQFLIQYYNGEERAKGNILERFSAQQFPDLHSELNLSSLELGDSALYFCASSVALDSSYEQYFGPGTRLTVT.

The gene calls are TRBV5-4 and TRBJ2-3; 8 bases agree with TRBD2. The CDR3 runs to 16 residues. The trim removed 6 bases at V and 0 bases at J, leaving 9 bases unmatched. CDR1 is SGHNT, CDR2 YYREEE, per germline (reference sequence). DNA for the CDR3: TGTGCCAGCAACGCGGGAGGCCCGACTAGCACAGATACGCAGTATTTT. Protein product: CASNAGGPTSTDTQYF.

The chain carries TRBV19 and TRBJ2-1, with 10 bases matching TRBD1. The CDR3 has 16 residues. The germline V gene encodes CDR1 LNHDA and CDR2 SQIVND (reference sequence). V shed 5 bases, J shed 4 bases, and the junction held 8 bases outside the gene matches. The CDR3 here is CASSPQTGGMYNEQFF. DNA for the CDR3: TGTGCCAGTAGTCCCCAGACAGGGGGCATGTACAATGAGCAGTTCTTC.

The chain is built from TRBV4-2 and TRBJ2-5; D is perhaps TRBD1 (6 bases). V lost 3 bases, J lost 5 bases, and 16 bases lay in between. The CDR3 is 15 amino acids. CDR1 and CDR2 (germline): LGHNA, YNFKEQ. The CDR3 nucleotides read TGTGCCAGCAGCCAGGGGACCCCGGGACACGAGACCCAGTACTTC. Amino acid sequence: CASSQGTPGHETQYF.

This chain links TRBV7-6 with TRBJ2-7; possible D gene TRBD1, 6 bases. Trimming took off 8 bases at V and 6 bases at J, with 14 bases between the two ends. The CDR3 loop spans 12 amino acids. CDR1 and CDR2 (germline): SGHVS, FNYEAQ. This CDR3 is CASGGRRSEQYF. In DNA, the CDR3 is TGTGCCAGCGGGGGCCGGAGGAGCGAGCAGTACTTC. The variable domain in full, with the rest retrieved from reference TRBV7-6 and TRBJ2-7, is GAGVSQSPRYKVTKRGQDVALRCDPISGHVSLYWYRQALGQGPEFLTYFNYEAQQDKSGLPNDRFSAERPEGSISTLTIQRTEQRDSAMYRCASGGRRSEQYFGPGTRLTVT.

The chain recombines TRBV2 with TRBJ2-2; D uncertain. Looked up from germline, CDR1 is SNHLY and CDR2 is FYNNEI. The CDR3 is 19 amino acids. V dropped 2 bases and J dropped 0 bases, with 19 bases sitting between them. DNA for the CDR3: TGTGCCAGCAGTGAATCGACAAACACAAACTCTGCGAACACCGGGGAGCTGTTTTTT. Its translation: CASSESTNTNSANTGELFF.

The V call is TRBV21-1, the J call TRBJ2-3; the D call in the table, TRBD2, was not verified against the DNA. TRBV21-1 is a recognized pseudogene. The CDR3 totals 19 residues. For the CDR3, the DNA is TGTGCCCTGGGGCGCAGGGAATTAGGAGGGAGAAGGTCGGCAGATACGCAGTATTTT. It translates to CALGRRELGGRRSADTQYF.

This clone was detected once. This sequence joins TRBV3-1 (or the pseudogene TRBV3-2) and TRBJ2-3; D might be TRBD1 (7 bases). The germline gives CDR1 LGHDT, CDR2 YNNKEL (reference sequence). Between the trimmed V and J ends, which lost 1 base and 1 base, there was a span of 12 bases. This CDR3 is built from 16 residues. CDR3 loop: CASSQVEGAGTDTQYF. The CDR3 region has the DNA TGTGCCAGCAGCCAAGTGGAGGGGGCCGGCACAGATACGCAGTATTTT.

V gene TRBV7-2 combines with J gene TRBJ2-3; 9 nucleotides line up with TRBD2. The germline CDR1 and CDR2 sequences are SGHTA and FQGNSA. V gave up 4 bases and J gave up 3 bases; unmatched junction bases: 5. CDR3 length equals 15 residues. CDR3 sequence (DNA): TGTGCCAGCAGCTCTAGCGGGGAGGGAACAGATACGCAGTATTTT. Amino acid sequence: CASSSSGEGTDTQYF. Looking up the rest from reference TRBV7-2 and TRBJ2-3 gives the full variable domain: GAGVSQSPSNKVTEKGKDVELRCDPISGHTALYWYRQSLGQGLEFLIYFQGNSAPDKSGLPSDRFSAERTGGSVSTLTIQRTQQEDSAVYLCASSSSGEGTDTQYFGPGTRLTVL.

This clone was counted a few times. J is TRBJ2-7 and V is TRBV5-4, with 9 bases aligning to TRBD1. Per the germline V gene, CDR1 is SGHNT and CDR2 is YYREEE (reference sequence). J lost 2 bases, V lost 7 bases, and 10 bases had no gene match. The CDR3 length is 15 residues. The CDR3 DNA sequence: TGTGCCAGCCGCCTAGACAGGGGGTCGACCTACGAGCAGTACTTC. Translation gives CASRLDRGSTYEQYF.

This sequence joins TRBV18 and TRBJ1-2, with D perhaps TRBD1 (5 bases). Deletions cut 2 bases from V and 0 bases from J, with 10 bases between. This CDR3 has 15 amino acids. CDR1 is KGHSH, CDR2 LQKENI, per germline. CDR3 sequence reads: CASSPGPDTNYGYTF. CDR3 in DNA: TGTGCCAGCTCACCAGGTCCGGACACTAACTATGGCTACACCTTC.

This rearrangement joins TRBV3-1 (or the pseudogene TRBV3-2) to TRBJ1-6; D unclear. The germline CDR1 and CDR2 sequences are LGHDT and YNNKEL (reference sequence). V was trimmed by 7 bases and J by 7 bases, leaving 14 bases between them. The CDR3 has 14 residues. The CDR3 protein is CASTAGQRNSPLHF. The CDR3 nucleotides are TGTGCCAGCACCGCTGGGCAGAGAAATTCACCCCTCCACTTT.

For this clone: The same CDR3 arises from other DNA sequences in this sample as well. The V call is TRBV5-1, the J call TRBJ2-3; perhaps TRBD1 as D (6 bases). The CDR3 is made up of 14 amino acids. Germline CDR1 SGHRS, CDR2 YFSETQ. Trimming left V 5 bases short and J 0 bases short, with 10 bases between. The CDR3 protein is CASSPDRSTDTQYF. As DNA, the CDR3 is TGCGCCAGCAGTCCGGACAGAAGCACAGATACGCAGTATTTT.

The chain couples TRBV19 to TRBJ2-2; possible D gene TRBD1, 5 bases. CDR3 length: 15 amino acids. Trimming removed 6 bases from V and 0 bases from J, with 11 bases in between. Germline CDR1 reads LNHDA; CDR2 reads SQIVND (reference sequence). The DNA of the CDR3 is TGTGCCAGTAGGGGGCAGGATCCGAACACCGGGGAGCTGTTTTTT. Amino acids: CASRGQDPNTGELFF.

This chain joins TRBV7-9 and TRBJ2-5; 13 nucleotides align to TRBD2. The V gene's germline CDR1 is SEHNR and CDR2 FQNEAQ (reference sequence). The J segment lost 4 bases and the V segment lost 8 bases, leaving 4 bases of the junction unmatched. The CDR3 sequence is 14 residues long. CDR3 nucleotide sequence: TGTGCCAGCTACCGACTAGCGGGGGGAGAGACCCAGTACTTC. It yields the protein CASYRLAGGETQYF.